This TCR beta chain was identified in a study of T cell repertoires in cytomegalovirus infection. In germline, CDR1 is SGHTA, CDR2 FQGNSA. V shed 6 bases and J shed 11 bases, with 22 bases lying between them. The CDR3 consists of 14 residues. This clonotype was seen repeatedly, ten times or more. Via MiXCR, TCRdb re-called the reads, giving one row per CDR3 protein. The profile shows about 140,000 distinct CDR3 sequences, about 6% of them singletons. The chain joins TRBV7-2 to TRBJ2-5; a weak D match, TRBD2 (6 bases). The TCR was taken from a human donor in good health (CMV status not recorded). Some clones in this sample may be carry-over from other donors' samples. Sequenced input: PBMCs. In DNA, the CDR3 is TGTGCCAGCAGTGCCGGGGGACCCTCCCCCCCACAGTACTTC. Translated: CASSAGGPSPPQYF.